The clone carrying this T cell receptor beta chain was seen a few times. This sample was included in a study of human T cells and chemical hapten exposure. The starting material, unfractionated whole blood, was used for total RNA extraction. TCRdb ran MiXCR on the 5' RACE reads and lists one entry per CDR3 protein. The table lists 110,000 or so distinct CDR3 sequences, approximately 20% of them singletons. This receptor was identified in a human donor in good health.

CDR3 sequence reads: CASSRDSGDYNEQFF. The CDR3 nucleotides are TGTGCCAGCAGCCGCGATAGCGGGGACTACAATGAGCAGTTCTTC. The chain is built from TRBV3-1 and TRBJ2-1, with 8 nucleotides matching TRBD2. Trimming at V came to 4 bases and at J to 3 bases, leaving 5 bases not matched to a gene. CDR1 is LGHDT and CDR2 is YNNKEL in the germline V gene (reference sequence). CDR3 length: 15 residues.